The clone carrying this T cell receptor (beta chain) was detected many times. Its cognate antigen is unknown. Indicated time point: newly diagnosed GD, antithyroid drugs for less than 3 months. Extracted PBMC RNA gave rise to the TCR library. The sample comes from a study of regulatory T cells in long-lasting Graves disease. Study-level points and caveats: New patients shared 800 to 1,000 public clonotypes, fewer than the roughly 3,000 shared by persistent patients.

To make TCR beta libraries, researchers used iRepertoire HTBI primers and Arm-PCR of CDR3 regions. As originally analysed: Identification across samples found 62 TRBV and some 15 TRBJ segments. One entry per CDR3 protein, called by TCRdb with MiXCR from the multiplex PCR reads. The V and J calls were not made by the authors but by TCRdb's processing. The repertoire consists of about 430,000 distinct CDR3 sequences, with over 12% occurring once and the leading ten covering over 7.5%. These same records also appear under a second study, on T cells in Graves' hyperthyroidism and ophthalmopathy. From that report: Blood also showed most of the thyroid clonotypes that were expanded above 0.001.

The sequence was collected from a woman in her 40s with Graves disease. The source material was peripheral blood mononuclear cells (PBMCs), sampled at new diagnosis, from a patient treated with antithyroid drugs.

The CDR3, as DNA: TGTGCCAGCAGCCAAGCCCCTAAGGGGACTGAAGCTTTCTTT. This encodes CASSQAPKGTEAFF. This rearrangement joins TRBV3-1 to TRBJ1-1, with D possibly being TRBD1 (5 bases). CDR1 is LGHDT, CDR2 YNNKEL, per germline (reference sequence). The V end was cut by 1 base, the J end by 5 bases, with 11 bases between. CDR3 length: 14 residues.